A single sample is the source of the 20 T cell receptor beta chains below, sequenced in a study of blood T cell repertoires in COVID-19. Profiled with immunoSEQ multiplex PCR; TCRdb holds only in-frame clones, not every one. The sample lists some 350,000 clones; less than 90% were seen once. Sequences were obtained from PBMCs or T cells enriched from blood (not recorded which). The source of these receptors is a woman aged 25-40 years who had recovered from COVID-19.

The V and J genes are TRBV11-3 and TRBJ2-2; D unclear. The V gene lost 2 bases and the J gene lost 4 bases, with 5 bases spanning the gap. CDR3 length: 13 amino acids. In germline, CDR1 is SGHNT, CDR2 YENEEA. Written as DNA, the CDR3 is TGTGCCAGCAGCTTAAGGAGCACCGGGGAGCTGTTTTTT. This translates into CASSLRSTGELFF.

The table lists this clone with a few counts. The chain combines TRBV2 with TRBJ1-4; perhaps TRBD1 as D (6 bases). Trimming took off 8 bases at V and 0 bases at J, with 13 bases between the two ends. There are 15 residues in the CDR3. The germline gives CDR1 SNHLY, CDR2 FYNNEI. CDR3 residues: CASCTTGATNEKLFF. CDR3 nucleotide sequence: TGTGCCAGCTGCACGACAGGTGCAACTAATGAAAAACTGTTTTTT.

The rearrangement links TRBV5-1 to TRBJ2-5; TRBD2 matches at 11 bases. This CDR3 contains 15 residues. V shed 3 bases, J shed 2 bases, and the junction held 3 bases outside the gene matches. Germline loops: CDR1 SGHRS, CDR2 YFSETQ. CDR3 in amino acids: CASSWGTSGQETQYF. DNA of the CDR3: TGCGCCAGCAGCTGGGGGACTAGCGGACAAGAGACCCAGTACTTC.

This chain links TRBV19 with TRBJ1-3; D is undetermined. V dropped 3 bases and J dropped 0 bases, with 6 bases sitting between them. The CDR3 is made up of 14 amino acids. Germline V lookup: CDR1 LNHDA, CDR2 SQIVND (reference sequence). The CDR3 sequence is CASSMSHSGNTIYF. The DNA for the CDR3 is TGTGCCAGTAGTATGTCCCACTCTGGAAACACCATATATTTT.

The V call is TRBV7-3, the J call TRBJ2-2; possible D gene TRBD1, 5 bases. The germline CDR1 and CDR2 sequences are SGHTA and FQGTGA. V was trimmed by 5 bases and J by 6 bases, leaving 10 bases between them. This CDR3 contains 13 residues. DNA of the CDR3: TGTGCCAGCAGCCTCAGGGTCGCCGGGGAGCTGTTTTTT. Translating it yields CASSLRVAGELFF.

CDR3 residues: CASSFATSGRLEQYF. The CDR3 bases are TGTGCCAGCAGTTTCGCGACTAGCGGGAGGCTCGAGCAGTACTTC. V usage is TRBV28 and J usage is TRBJ2-7; 13 nucleotides align to TRBD2. This CDR3 has 15 residues. V was clipped by 3 bases and J by 6 bases; unmatched bases: 5. The germline V gene encodes CDR1 MDHEN and CDR2 SYDVKM.

The J gene is TRBJ2-7, the V gene TRBV28, with 10 bases fitting TRBD1. Trimming at V came to 5 bases and at J to 5 bases, leaving 9 bases not matched to a gene. The CDR3 runs to 15 residues. Germline V lookup: CDR1 MDHEN, CDR2 SYDVKM. This CDR3 reads CASSPPGQGIDEQYF. DNA of the CDR3: TGTGCCAGCAGTCCTCCGGGACAGGGGATCGACGAGCAGTACTTC.

The chain carries TRBV10-2 and TRBJ2-2; perhaps TRBD1 as D (5 bases). Trimming left V 7 bases short and J 1 base short, with 10 bases between. The germline V gene encodes CDR1 WSHSY and CDR2 SAAADI. The CDR3 is made up of 14 amino acids. The CDR3 reads CASTMQGNTGELFF. CDR3 DNA sequence: TGCGCCAGCACGATGCAGGGGAACACCGGGGAGCTGTTTTTT.

The chain employs TRBV3-1 (or the pseudogene TRBV3-2) and TRBJ2-1; 10 bases line up with TRBD2. J lost 10 bases, V lost 2 bases, and 2 bases had no gene match. The germline CDR1 and CDR2 sequences are LGHDT and YNNKEL (reference sequence). The CDR3 is made up of 13 amino acids. CDR3 region: CASSQTTSGEQFF. The CDR3 coding sequence is TGTGCCAGCAGCCAAACGACTAGCGGGGAGCAGTTCTTC.

The gene calls are TRBV30 and TRBJ1-6; D perhaps matches TRBD1 (5 bases). The CDR3 sequence is 13 residues long. V was pared by 7 bases and J by 5 bases, with 12 bases between. Germline assignment: CDR1 GTSNPN and CDR2 SVGIG (reference sequence). The CDR3 sequence is CAYTGTNNSPLHF. CDR3 in DNA: TGTGCCTATACCGGGACTAATAATTCACCCCTCCACTTT.

CDR3 nucleotides: TGTGCCAGCAGCTTCGGACAGGGGGCTGGCGAGCAGTACTTC. Protein: CASSFGQGAGEQYF. V usage is TRBV11-1 and J usage is TRBJ2-7; 11 bases match TRBD1. Germline V gene sequence: CDR1 SGHAT, CDR2 FQDESV (reference sequence). The CDR3 totals 14 residues. V shed 3 bases, J shed 6 bases, and the junction held 4 bases outside the gene matches.

The gene calls are TRBV4-1 and TRBJ2-7; 9 bases align to TRBD1. This CDR3 spans 15 amino acids. The V gene's germline CDR1 is MGHRA and CDR2 YSYEKL. V dropped 4 bases and J dropped 4; count of bases not matched to a gene: 8. The CDR3 loop is CASSRTGTGIYEQYF. The CDR3 DNA sequence: TGCGCCAGCAGCCGCACCGGGACAGGGATTTACGAGCAGTACTTC.

V usage is TRBV3-1 (or the pseudogene TRBV3-2) and J usage is TRBJ2-1; 10 bases fit TRBD2. V lost 4 bases to trimming and J lost 3 bases; unmatched junction nucleotides: 9. Germline loops: CDR1 LGHDT, CDR2 YNNKEL (reference sequence). The CDR3 runs to 17 residues. The CDR3 loop reads CASSPEGSGRIYNEQFF. The CDR3 DNA reads TGTGCCAGCAGCCCAGAAGGTAGCGGGAGGATCTACAATGAGCAGTTCTTC.

The V gene is TRBV9, the J gene TRBJ1-1; unclear D gene. Germline CDR1 SGDLS, CDR2 YYNGEE. V was shortened by 0 bases and J by 10 bases, with 16 bases between the two germline ends. This CDR3 has 14 residues. The DNA for the CDR3 is TGTGCCAGCAGCGTAGTCCCAAAGGAATCGGGAGCTTTCTTT. This encodes CASSVVPKESGAFF.

The genes are TRBV4-1 and TRBJ2-2; D is uncertain. The CDR3 runs 15 residues. The germline V gene has CDR1 MGHRA and CDR2 YSYEKL. V was pared by 4 bases and J by 6 bases, with 15 bases between. CDR3 DNA: TGCGCCAGCAGCCCTCTACCTACGATCTCCGGGGAGCTGTTTTTT. Its translation: CASSPLPTISGELFF.

This chain connects TRBV5-1 to TRBJ1-4, with D unresolved. This CDR3 contains 14 residues. V dropped 2 bases and J dropped 4 bases, with 9 bases sitting between them. Germline loops: CDR1 SGHRS, CDR2 YFSETQ. This CDR3 is CASSFDLNNEKLFF. For the CDR3, the DNA is TGCGCCAGCAGCTTCGACTTGAATAATGAAAAACTGTTTTTT.

CDR3 coding DNA: TGTGCCAGCAGCCGTGGGACAGCCTCTGGAAACACCATATATTTT. Its protein is CASSRGTASGNTIYF. The chain combines TRBV3-1 (or the pseudogene TRBV3-2) with TRBJ1-3; 7 bases are shared with TRBD1. Germline CDR1 is LGHDT and CDR2 is YNNKEL (reference sequence). V lost 4 bases, J lost 0 bases, and 3 bases stayed unmatched. The CDR3 runs 15 residues.

The gene calls are TRBV28 and TRBJ1-2, with D perhaps matching TRBD1 (5 bases). The V gene's germline CDR1 is MDHEN and CDR2 SYDVKM. The CDR3 runs to 12 residues. V lost 3 bases and J 6 bases, leaving 8 bases between the germline ends. CDR3 DNA: TGTGCCAGCAGTTTCAGGGCCAATGGCTACACCTTC. Translated, it gives CASSFRANGYTF.

The chain uses TRBV7-9 and TRBJ1-1; D not certain. The CDR3 loop spans 12 amino acids. V lost 5 bases to trimming and J lost 6 bases, with 10 bases between them. Germline V lookup: CDR1 SEHNR, CDR2 FQNEAQ (reference sequence). The DNA of the CDR3 is TGTGCCAGCAGCCAGGTTGGCCCTGAAGCTTTCTTT. The encoded protein is CASSQVGPEAFF.

The chain couples TRBV5-1 to TRBJ1-6; 8 positions agree with TRBD1. Germline values: CDR1 SGHRS, CDR2 YFSETQ. V lost 0 bases, J lost 0 bases, and 2 bases stayed unmatched. The CDR3 has 17 residues. The CDR3 nucleotides are TGCGCCAGCAGCTTGGCACAGGGGGACTCCTATAATTCACCCCTCCACTTT. It codes for CASSLAQGDSYNSPLHF. The full variable domain, its missing parts supplied by reference TRBV5-1 and TRBJ1-6, is KAGVTQTPRYLIKTRGQQVTLSCSPISGHRSVSWYQQTPGQGLQFLFEYFSETQRNKGNFPGRFSGRQFSNSRSEMNVSTLELGDSALYLCASSLAQGDSYNSPLHFGNGTRLTVT.